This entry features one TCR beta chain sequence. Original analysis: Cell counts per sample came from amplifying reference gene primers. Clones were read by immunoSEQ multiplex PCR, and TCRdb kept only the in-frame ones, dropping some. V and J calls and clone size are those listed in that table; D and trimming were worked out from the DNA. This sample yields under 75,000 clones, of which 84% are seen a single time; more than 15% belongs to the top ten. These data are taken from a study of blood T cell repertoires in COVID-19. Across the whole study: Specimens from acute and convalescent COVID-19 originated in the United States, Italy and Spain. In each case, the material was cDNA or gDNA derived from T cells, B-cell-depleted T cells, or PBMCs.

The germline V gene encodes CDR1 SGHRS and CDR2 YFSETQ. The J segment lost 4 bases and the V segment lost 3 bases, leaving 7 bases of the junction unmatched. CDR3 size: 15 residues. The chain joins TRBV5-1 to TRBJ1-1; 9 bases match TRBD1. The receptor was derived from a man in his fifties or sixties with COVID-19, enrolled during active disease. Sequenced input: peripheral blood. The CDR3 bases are TGCGCCAGCAGCTCGGGACAGGGTTTGGGCACTGAAGCTTTCTTT. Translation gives CASSSGQGLGTEAFF.